The 31 T cell receptor beta chains listed next were all sequenced from one sample in a study of cytomegalovirus exposure and HLA in healthy donors. Profiled with immunoSEQ multiplex PCR; TCRdb holds only in-frame clones, not every one. The sample lists over 50,000 clones, 90% to 96% occurring once. Sequenced sample: PBMCs. Receptors were obtained from a young woman in good health and CMV-seronegative.

The chain recombines TRBV4-3 with TRBJ2-2; the match to TRBD2 covers 9 bases. CDR3 length: 17 amino acids. Germline V CDR1 and CDR2: LGHNA, YSLEER. V trimming: 0 bases; J trimming: 6 bases; junction bases outside the gene matches: 8. The CDR3 loop is CASSQDGLAGYPGELFF. The CDR3 nucleotides are TGCGCCAGCAGCCAAGATGGGCTAGCGGGGTACCCCGGGGAGCTGTTTTTT.

The chain is built from TRBV15 and TRBJ1-5; D unclear. Germline CDR1 LNHNV, CDR2 YYDKDF (reference sequence). Trimming removed 0 bases from V and 0 bases from J, with 9 bases in between. This CDR3 has 16 amino acids. The CDR3 nucleotides read TGTGCCACCAGCAGAGAGGCCCCATCTAGCAATCAGCCCCAGCATTTT. Protein: CATSREAPSSNQPQHF. Variable domain in full (rest from reference TRBV15 and TRBJ1-5): DAMVIQNPRYQVTQFGKPVTLSCSQTLNHNVMYWYQQKSSQAPKLLFHYYDKDFNNEADTPDNFQSRRPNTSFCFLDIRSPGLGDTAMYLCATSREAPSSNQPQHFGDGTRLSIL.

The chain is built from TRBV19 and TRBJ2-1; 9 nucleotides line up with TRBD2. V lost 3 bases, J lost 2 bases, and 5 bases stayed unmatched. From germline, CDR1 is LNHDA and CDR2 SQIVND (reference sequence). The CDR3 runs to 16 residues. CDR3 region: CASSMGSGGTYNEQFF. CDR3 bases: TGTGCCAGTAGTATGGGTAGCGGGGGAACCTACAATGAGCAGTTCTTC. The entire variable domain, with the rest obtained from reference TRBV19 and TRBJ2-1, is as follows: DGGITQSPKYLFRKEGQNVTLSCEQNLNHDAMYWYRQDPGQGLRLIYYSQIVNDFQKGDIAEGYSVSREKKESFPLTVTSAQKNPTAFYLCASSMGSGGTYNEQFFGPGTRLTVL.

V gene TRBV6-5 combines with J gene TRBJ2-5; 7 bases align to TRBD2. Germline V CDR1 and CDR2: MNHEY, SVGAGI. The V segment lost 5 bases and the J segment 4 bases; nucleotides outside the gene matches: 7. This CDR3 is built from 14 residues. CDR3 nucleotide sequence: TGTGCCAGCAGTATGGGGGGGAGGCCAGAGACCCAGTACTTC. Translating it yields CASSMGGRPETQYF.

The rearrangement uses TRBV27 and TRBJ1-4; tentatively, D is TRBD1 (5 bases). The V end was cut by 8 bases, the J end by 0 bases, with 16 bases between. The CDR3 loop spans 16 amino acids. Germline CDR1 MNHEY, CDR2 SMNVEV (reference sequence). The CDR3 loop reads CASRAGYFATNEKLFF. In DNA, the CDR3 is TGTGCCAGCCGAGCAGGGTACTTCGCAACTAATGAAAAACTGTTTTTT.

Concerning this clone: This specimen includes other DNA sequences encoding the same CDR3. This chain links TRBV19 with TRBJ1-5, with D perhaps TRBD1 (6 bases). The CDR3 extends over 14 amino acids. V lost 2 bases and J lost 3, with 8 bases in between. CDR1 is LNHDA and CDR2 is SQIVND in the germline V gene (reference sequence). CDR3: CASSIRDNNQPQHF. The CDR3 bases are TGTGCCAGTAGTATAAGGGACAACAATCAGCCCCAGCATTTT.

The rearrangement uses TRBV5-4 and TRBJ1-5, with D perhaps TRBD1 (6 bases). Trimming took 0 bases from V and 8 from J, leaving 15 bases between them. There are 15 residues in the CDR3. The V gene's germline CDR1 is SGHNT and CDR2 YYREEE (reference sequence). The CDR3 here is CASSLDGGLGEPQHF. In DNA, the CDR3 is TGTGCCAGCAGCTTGGACGGGGGGCTCGGGGAGCCCCAGCATTTT.

The CDR3, as DNA: TGTGCCAGCAGCAAGGCCGGGAGGGCCCCGGGGGAGACCCAGTACTTC. This sequence encodes CASSKAGRAPGETQYF. The chain employs TRBV7-8 and TRBJ2-5; 8 bases agree with TRBD2. The CDR3 is 16 amino acids. Trimming at V came to 5 bases and at J to 5 bases, leaving 13 bases not matched to a gene. Germline CDR1 SGHVS, CDR2 FQNEAQ.

The J gene is TRBJ2-2, the V gene TRBV15, with 8 bases identical to TRBD1. The CDR3 has 18 amino acids. Germline assignment: CDR1 LNHNV and CDR2 YYDKDF (reference sequence). The ends lost 0 bases at V and 4 bases at J; junction bases unmatched: 10. Here the CDR3 reads CATSRDRGTGASTGELFF. The CDR3 region has the DNA TGTGCCACCAGCAGAGATCGGGGGACAGGCGCCTCCACCGGGGAGCTGTTTTTT.

The chain uses TRBV21-1 and TRBJ2-7; the DNA was not used to check the table's D call, TRBD1. TRBV21-1 is flagged as a pseudogene. CDR3 length equals 19 residues. CDR3 sequence: CASSKWGRGVYLHSYEQYF. The CDR3 DNA reads as TGTGCCAGCAGCAAATGGGGCAGGGGGGTCTATCTTCACTCCTACGAGCAGTACTTC.

J is TRBJ2-5 and V is TRBV4-1; D is unclear. The germline V gene encodes CDR1 MGHRA and CDR2 YSYEKL. This CDR3 is built from 15 residues. Trimming took 4 bases from V and 5 from J, leaving 17 bases between them. The CDR3 here is CASSRNPAEVETQYF. As DNA, the CDR3 is TGCGCCAGCAGCCGGAACCCCGCAGAGGTGGAGACCCAGTACTTC.

The chain couples TRBV7-2 to TRBJ1-1; 7 bases agree with TRBD1. Trimming removed 10 bases from V and 4 bases from J; junction bases left unmatched: 9. Germline V gives CDR1 SGHTA, CDR2 FQGNSA. The CDR3 sequence is 13 residues long. The CDR3 is CATRTTGFTEAFF. The DNA for the CDR3 is TGTGCCACCCGGACGACAGGGTTCACTGAAGCTTTCTTT.

V is TRBV4-2 and J is TRBJ2-2, with no clear D. V was shortened by 0 bases and J by 5 bases, with 10 bases between the two germline ends. This CDR3 spans 15 amino acids. Germline CDR1 is LGHNA and CDR2 is YNFKEQ. In nucleotides, the CDR3 is TGTGCCAGCAGCCAAGACTTTGCGCGGACCGGGGAGCTGTTTTTT. It encodes CASSQDFARTGELFF.

This chain joins TRBV6-5 and TRBJ1-1; TRBD1 might be the D (6 bases). The CDR3 has 13 amino acids. Germline assignment: CDR1 MNHEY and CDR2 SVGAGI. V shed 6 bases and J shed 1 base, with 9 bases lying between them. The CDR3 DNA follows: TGTGCCAGCAGCCGGGACACGAACACTGAAGCTTTCTTT. It specifies CASSRDTNTEAFF.

This chain links TRBV5-1 with TRBJ2-5; 9 nucleotides line up with TRBD1. The J call may not be correct, given that the DNA end is closer to TRBJ2-7. Germline CDR1 is SGHRS and CDR2 is YFSETQ. This CDR3 is built from 15 residues. CDR3 nucleotides: TGCGCCAGCAGCCCCGCCGGGACAGGGATCCTCGAGCAGTACTTC. Its protein is CASSPAGTGILEQYF.

The chain has TRBV5-6 and TRBJ2-7; D possibly corresponds to TRBD1 (6 bases). Germline V gene sequence: CDR1 SGHDT, CDR2 YYEEEE. CDR3 size: 12 residues. V was trimmed by 3 bases and J by 3 bases, leaving 7 bases between them. CDR3 sequence reads: CASSWGRYEQYF. The CDR3 DNA sequence: TGTGCCAGCAGCTGGGGGCGCTACGAGCAGTACTTC. The whole variable domain, remainder taken from reference TRBV5-6 and TRBJ2-7, is DAGVTQSPTHLIKTRGQQVTLRCSPKSGHDTVSWYQQALGQGPQFIFQYYEEEERQRGNFPDRFSGHQFPNYSSELNVNALLLGDSALYLCASSWGRYEQYFGPGTRLTVT.

The chain employs TRBV5-8 and TRBJ2-1, with a possible D match to TRBD2 (6 bases). The V gene lost 4 bases and the J gene lost 8 bases, with 7 bases spanning the gap. Germline V gives CDR1 SGHTS, CDR2 YDEGEE. The CDR3 runs 11 residues. The DNA of the CDR3 is TGTGCCAGCAGCCCTAGCGATGAGCAGTTCTTC. Protein sequence: CASSPSDEQFF. Together with reference TRBV5-8 and TRBJ2-1, the CDR3 gives the full variable domain: EAGVTQSPTHLIKTRGQQATLRCSPISGHTSVYWYQQALGLGLQFLLWYDEGEERNRGNFPPRFSGRQFPNYSSELNVNALELEDSALYLCASSPSDEQFFGPGTRLTVL.

The V and J genes are TRBV9 and TRBJ2-3; D gene ambiguous. From germline, CDR1 is SGDLS and CDR2 YYNGEE. V was pared by 4 bases and J by 1 base, with 10 bases between. The CDR3 runs 14 residues. The CDR3 reads CASSPYMGTDTQYF. CDR3 DNA: TGTGCCAGCAGCCCATACATGGGCACAGATACGCAGTATTTT.

This clone was seen just once. The V gene is TRBV18, the J gene TRBJ1-2; 10 nucleotides align to TRBD1. Trimming took 5 bases from V and 4 from J; bases not matched to a gene: 4. This CDR3 has 14 amino acids. Germline V CDR1 and CDR2: KGHSH, LQKENI. This CDR3 is CASSRQGAAYGYTF. DNA for the CDR3: TGTGCCAGCTCAAGACAGGGGGCGGCCTATGGCTACACCTTC. Based on the CDR3 plus reference TRBV18 and TRBJ1-2, the full variable domain is NAGVMQNPRHLVRRRGQEARLRCSPMKGHSHVYWYRQLPEEGLKFMVYLQKENIIDESGMPKERFSAEFPKEGPSILRIQQVVRGDSAAYFCASSRQGAAYGYTFGSGTRLTVV.

The V call is TRBV27, the J call TRBJ2-1; 11 bases fit TRBD2. V shed 6 bases and J 6 bases; nucleotides not matched to a gene: 4. The CDR3 has 14 amino acids. Per germline, CDR1 MNHEY and CDR2 SMNVEV (reference sequence). CDR3 sequence: CASSRSGGGNEQFF. The CDR3 nucleotides read TGTGCCAGCAGCCGTAGCGGGGGGGGCAATGAGCAGTTCTTC.

This chain links TRBV6-6 with TRBJ1-2; 8 nucleotides line up with TRBD1. V trimming: 6 bases; J trimming: 7 bases; junction bases outside the gene matches: 7. The germline V gene has CDR1 MNHNY and CDR2 SVGAGI (reference sequence). This CDR3 spans 13 amino acids. The CDR3 region has the DNA TGTGCCAGCAGAGATCAGGGGGCGGGTGGCTACACCTTC. Translation gives CASRDQGAGGYTF.

The rearrangement links TRBV6-5 to TRBJ2-1; D is unclear. V lost 6 bases and J 10 bases, leaving 13 bases between the germline ends. Germline CDR1 reads MNHEY; CDR2 reads SVGAGI. The CDR3 has 12 amino acids. Here the CDR3 DNA reads TGTGCCAGCAGCCGACAATTCAGCGAGCAGTTCTTC. Encoded protein: CASSRQFSEQFF.

The chain joins TRBV2 to TRBJ2-7; tentative D call: TRBD1 (5 bases). The CDR3 contains 12 residues. V lost 7 bases to trimming and J lost 4 bases, with 11 bases between them. Germline V gene data show CDR1 as SNHLY and CDR2 as FYNNEI. This chain's CDR3 is CASKGFGYEQYF. In DNA form, the CDR3 reads TGTGCCAGCAAGGGGTTCGGTTACGAGCAGTACTTC.

A single count supports this clone. The chain links TRBV11-3 to TRBJ2-3, with D perhaps TRBD1 (5 bases). This CDR3 contains 15 residues. Trimming stripped 3 bases from V and 3 bases from J, with 13 bases between. The V gene's germline CDR1 is SGHNT and CDR2 YENEEA. CDR3 sequence reads: CASSLGLPPTDTQYF. Here the CDR3 DNA reads TGTGCCAGCAGCTTGGGGCTACCCCCGACAGATACGCAGTATTTT.

The chain uses TRBV28 and TRBJ2-3; 7 bases are a match to TRBD1. Per the germline V gene, CDR1 is MDHEN and CDR2 is SYDVKM. V shed 3 bases, J shed 3 bases, and the junction held 9 bases outside the gene matches. The length of the CDR3 is 16 residues. The chain's CDR3 is CASSLLGGERTDTQYF. Here the CDR3 DNA reads TGTGCCAGCAGTTTGTTAGGGGGCGAGAGGACAGATACGCAGTATTTT.

The V and J genes are TRBV7-9 and TRBJ1-1; 10 bases align to TRBD1. The V segment lost 4 bases and the J segment 4 bases; nucleotides outside the gene matches: 3. The germline gives CDR1 SEHNR, CDR2 FQNEAQ (reference sequence). The CDR3 runs 14 residues. The CDR3 here is CASSYGTGVTEAFF. The CDR3 nucleotides read TGTGCCAGCAGCTACGGGACAGGGGTCACTGAAGCTTTCTTT.

The chain has TRBV5-4 and TRBJ1-1; D possibly corresponds to TRBD1 (5 bases). Between the trimmed V and J ends, which lost 4 bases and 4 bases, there was a span of 17 bases. Germline CDR1 SGHNT, CDR2 YYREEE (reference sequence). The CDR3 is 15 residues long. The CDR3 sequence: CASSVGGMGGTEAFF. CDR3 bases: TGTGCCAGCAGCGTTGGGGGGATGGGGGGCACTGAAGCTTTCTTT.

The V and J genes are TRBV27 and TRBJ2-3, with TRBD1 matching over 10 bases. Trimming removed 0 bases from V and 14 bases from J; junction bases left unmatched: 5. The germline V gene encodes CDR1 MNHEY and CDR2 SMNVEV (reference sequence). This CDR3 is built from 13 residues. The CDR3 nucleotides are TGTGCCAGCAGTTTATCGGTGGGACAGGGGTGGTATTTT. This codes for CASSLSVGQGWYF.

This clone was counted once. This rearrangement joins TRBV28 to TRBJ1-5; TRBD1 matches 7 bases. The V and J ends lost 3 bases and 1 base, in that order; junction bases with no gene match: 9. Germline V gene lookup returns CDR1 MDHEN and CDR2 SYDVKM. This CDR3 spans 17 amino acids. In nucleotides, the CDR3 is TGTGCCAGCAGTTTTAAGGGTGTACAGGGGAGCAATCAGCCCCAGCATTTT. Its translation: CASSFKGVQGSNQPQHF.

V usage is TRBV4-1 and J usage is TRBJ2-1; 7 bases fit TRBD2. This CDR3 is built from 16 residues. J gave up 5 bases and V 10 bases, and 17 bases lay outside the gene matches. Germline V CDR1 and CDR2: MGHRA, YSYEKL. CDR3 in amino acids: CATSPRTRVKDNEQFF. CDR3 bases: TGCGCCACCAGTCCGAGGACTAGGGTGAAAGACAATGAGCAGTTCTTC.

The V gene is TRBV29-1, the J gene TRBJ1-3; D uncertain. Germline CDR1 SQVTM, CDR2 ANQGSEA. The CDR3 has 11 amino acids. V gave up 4 bases and J gave up 2 bases, with 3 bases separating them. The CDR3 DNA is TGCAGCGTTGCGGCTGGAAACACCATATATTTT. Protein product: CSVAAGNTIYF.